Listed below are T cell receptor beta chains from one sample, sequenced in a study of shared clonotypes between healthy human individuals. Assay used: immunoSEQ multiplex PCR; TCRdb lists only in-frame clones, some missing. The top ten clones hold 1.8% of a sample with about 710,000 clones, 55% to 75% of them seen once. The sample consisted of memory CD4+ T cells sorted from blood. Receptors originate from a woman younger than 45 in good health. Each CDR3 is given with its conserved first and last residue. Each record gives: D gene, V gene, clone size, J gene, CDR3 protein, CDR3 DNA. A D gene is named only where the DNA matches it firmly. Clone size, where shown, is once, few, many, or a class for clones that have expanded.

D: -
V: TRBV5-8
size: -
J: TRBJ1-5
CDR3: CASSYHFSDFSNQPQHF
DNA: TGTGCCAGCAGTTATCATTTCTCAGATTTTAGCAATCAGCCCCAGCATTTT

D: -
V: TRBV18
size: few
J: TRBJ2-3
CDR3: CASSRPSTDTQYF
DNA: TGTGCCAGCTCAAGACCTAGCACAGATACGCAGTATTTT

D: -
V: TRBV19
size: -
J: TRBJ1-5
CDR3: CASEQNWGSNQPQHF
DNA: TGTGCCAGTGAACAGAACTGGGGATCCAATCAGCCCCAGCATTTT

D: -
V: TRBV4-2
size: -
J: TRBJ2-2
CDR3: CASSQLTGHNTGELFF
DNA: TGTGCCAGCAGCCAATTGACAGGACATAACACCGGGGAGCTGTTTTTT

D: -
V: TRBV14
size: once
J: TRBJ1-1
CDR3: CASSQAVAGVRFTEAFF
DNA: TGTGCCAGCAGCCAAGCCGTGGCAGGGGTTAGATTTACTGAAGCTTTCTTT

D: -
V: TRBV28
size: -
J: TRBJ1-1
CDR3: CASSTRIVGEAFF
DNA: TGTGCCAGCAGTACCCGGATTGTGGGTGAAGCTTTCTTT

D: -
V: TRBV25-1
size: -
J: TRBJ2-1
CDR3: CASSATNDLYNEQFF
DNA: TGTGCCAGCAGTGCTACAAACGACCTCTACAATGAGCAGTTCTTC

D: TRBD2
V: TRBV28
size: few
J: TRBJ2-2
CDR3: CASSIRTSGRVGLNTGELFF
DNA: TGTGCCAGCAGTATCAGGACTAGCGGGAGGGTGGGACTGAACACCGGGGAGCTGTTTTTT

D: TRBD1
V: TRBV6-1
size: -
J: TRBJ1-1
CDR3: CASSRDRGRNEAFF
DNA: TGTGCCAGCAGTCGGGACAGGGGGCGAAATGAAGCTTTCTTT

D: TRBD2
V: TRBV7-8
size: -
J: TRBJ2-1
CDR3: CASQGTSGDYNEQFF
DNA: TGTGCCAGCCAAGGGACTAGCGGAGACTACAATGAGCAGTTCTTC

D: TRBD1
V: TRBV4-1
size: -
J: TRBJ2-7
CDR3: CASSGQEGFEQYF
DNA: TGCGCCAGTTCGGGACAGGAAGGGTTCGAGCAGTACTTC

D: TRBD1
V: TRBV5-1
size: -
J: TRBJ1-5
CDR3: CASSLAGQGNQPQHF
DNA: TGCGCCAGCAGCTTGGCAGGACAGGGGAATCAGCCCCAGCATTTT

D: -
V: TRBV10-3
size: once
J: TRBJ2-7
CDR3: CAISVGIAREQYF
DNA: TGTGCCATCAGTGTGGGAATTGCCCGCGAGCAGTACTTC

D: -
V: TRBV5-1
size: -
J: TRBJ1-3
CDR3: CASSSNVMGNTIYF
DNA: TGCGCCAGCAGCTCCAACGTTATGGGAAACACCATATATTTT

D: TRBD1
V: TRBV19
size: -
J: TRBJ1-1
CDR3: CASSLQGASASEVEAFF
DNA: TGTGCCAGTAGTTTACAGGGGGCCAGCGCCTCGGAGGTAGAAGCTTTCTTT

D: TRBD2
V: TRBV27
size: -
J: TRBJ2-7
CDR3: CASSPELAASGEQYF
DNA: TGTGCCAGCAGTCCCGAACTAGCGGCCTCCGGGGAGCAGTACTTC

D: -
V: TRBV11-2
size: -
J: TRBJ1-1
CDR3: CASKPGLGTEAFF
DNA: TGTGCCAGCAAGCCGGGTCTCGGCACTGAAGCTTTCTTT

D: -
V: TRBV10-3
size: -
J: TRBJ2-5
CDR3: CAINELPQATQYF
DNA: TGTGCCATCAATGAGCTGCCCCAAGCGACCCAGTACTTC

D: -
V: TRBV7-9
size: -
J: TRBJ2-4
CDR3: CASSFTGRENIQYF
DNA: TGTGCCAGCAGCTTTACGGGGAGAGAAAACATTCAGTACTTC

D: -
V: TRBV18
size: -
J: TRBJ2-5
CDR3: CASSPNRNGMAQYF
DNA: TGTGCCAGCTCGCCTAACAGGAACGGTATGGCCCAGTACTTC

D: -
V: TRBV5-1
size: once
J: TRBJ2-2
CDR3: CASSPPEASGELFF
DNA: TGCGCCAGCAGTCCCCCGGAGGCTTCCGGGGAGCTGTTTTTT

D: TRBD1
V: TRBV5-1
size: -
J: TRBJ2-7
CDR3: CASSLGQGAAYEQYF
DNA: TGCGCCAGCAGCTTGGGACAGGGGGCTGCTTACGAGCAGTACTTC

D: TRBD1
V: TRBV19
size: -
J: TRBJ1-5
CDR3: CASSIEGRGPQPQHF
DNA: TGTGCCAGTAGTATAGAAGGTAGGGGGCCCCAGCCCCAGCATTTT

D: TRBD2
V: TRBV28
size: -
J: TRBJ2-7
CDR3: CASSELSSGSWSYEQYF
DNA: TGTGCCAGCTCCGAGCTGTCTAGCGGGAGTTGGTCCTACGAGCAGTACTTC

D: -
V: TRBV6-5
size: -
J: TRBJ2-7
CDR3: CASSYSIQGAYEQYF
DNA: TGTGCCAGCAGTTACTCTATACAGGGTGCCTACGAGCAGTACTTC

D: TRBD1
V: TRBV19
size: -
J: TRBJ1-6
CDR3: CASSPPGKGQNSPLHF
DNA: TGTGCCAGTAGTCCACCCGGGAAGGGACAGAATTCACCCCTCCACTTT

D: -
V: TRBV7-3
size: few
J: TRBJ2-5
CDR3: CASSSDAGEETQYF
DNA: TGTGCCAGCAGCTCGGACGCTGGGGAAGAGACCCAGTACTTC

D: -
V: TRBV7-8
size: -
J: TRBJ1-1
CDR3: CASSGPLLNTEAFF
DNA: TGTGCCAGCAGCGGACCCCTATTGAACACTGAAGCTTTCTTT

D: TRBD2
V: TRBV9
size: -
J: TRBJ2-3
CDR3: CASSVGGTSGRADTQYF
DNA: TGTGCCAGCAGCGTAGGGGGGACTAGCGGGAGGGCAGATACGCAGTATTTT

D: -
V: TRBV5-1
size: -
J: TRBJ2-3
CDR3: CASSTGIVTDTQYF
DNA: TGCGCCAGCAGTACCGGGATAGTCACAGATACGCAGTATTTT

D: TRBD1
V: TRBV7-9
size: -
J: TRBJ1-3
CDR3: CASSLDLAGTGLADTIYF
DNA: TGTGCCAGCAGCTTAGATCTAGCGGGGACAGGCCTCGCGGACACCATATATTTT

D: -
V: TRBV18
size: -
J: TRBJ1-1
CDR3: CASSPRAQPEFPEAFF
DNA: TGTGCCAGCTCACCAAGAGCTCAGCCCGAATTCCCCGAAGCTTTCTTT

D: TRBD1
V: TRBV4-1
size: -
J: TRBJ1-2
CDR3: CASSQDLPGRTGGGYTF
DNA: TGCGCCAGCAGCCAAGATCTTCCGGGGCGGACAGGGGGCGGCTACACCTTC

D: -
V: TRBV7-3
size: -
J: TRBJ2-3
CDR3: CASSLTPGNTQYF
DNA: TGTGCCAGCAGCTTAACCCCCGGGAATACGCAGTATTTT

D: -
V: TRBV29-1
size: once
J: TRBJ2-3
CDR3: CSVAGDTQYF
DNA: TGCAGCGTGGCGGGAGATACGCAGTATTTT

D: -
V: TRBV7-3
size: -
J: TRBJ2-3
CDR3: CASSPGGGPTDTQYF
DNA: TGTGCCAGCAGCCCCGGAGGGGGCCCGACAGATACGCAGTATTTT

D: -
V: TRBV23-1
size: -
J: TRBJ2-3
CDR3: CASLCDTDTQYF
DNA: TGCGCCTCGCTCTGTGACACAGATACGCAGTATTTT

D: -
V: TRBV7-9
size: once
J: TRBJ2-2
CDR3: CASSLQDSGELFF
DNA: TGTGCCAGCAGCTTACAGGACAGCGGGGAGCTGTTTTTT

D: -
V: TRBV21-1
size: -
J: TRBJ2-7
CDR3: CASSQEDYEQYF
DNA: TGTGCCAGCAGCCAAGAAGACTACGAGCAGTACTTC

D: -
V: TRBV10-2
size: -
J: TRBJ2-6
CDR3: CASMDGYSGANVLTF
DNA: TGCGCCAGCATGGACGGTTACTCTGGGGCCAACGTCCTGACTTTC

D: -
V: TRBV4-1
size: -
J: TRBJ2-5
CDR3: CASSQVFVLGETQYF
DNA: TGCGCCAGCAGCCAAGTTTTTGTCCTGGGGGAGACCCAGTACTTC

D: TRBD2
V: TRBV7-6
size: -
J: TRBJ2-6
CDR3: CASSLVRSGLAGSGGANVLTF
DNA: TGTGCCAGCAGCTTAGTCCGCTCCGGACTAGCGGGAAGTGGTGGGGCCAACGTCCTGACTTTC

D: TRBD1
V: TRBV28
size: -
J: TRBJ1-5
CDR3: CASSLGGTGNQPQHF
DNA: TGTGCCAGCAGTTTAGGGGGGACAGGGAATCAGCCCCAGCATTTT

D: TRBD2
V: TRBV30
size: -
J: TRBJ2-1
CDR3: CAWSVVWTSGYNEQFF
DNA: TGTGCCTGGAGTGTAGTTTGGACTAGCGGATACAATGAGCAGTTCTTC

D: TRBD1
V: TRBV10-3
size: -
J: TRBJ1-4
CDR3: CAISDPGTGTLEKLFF
DNA: TGTGCCATCAGTGACCCCGGGACAGGGACTCTTGAAAAACTGTTTTTT

D: TRBD2
V: TRBV6-4
size: -
J: TRBJ2-3
CDR3: CASSDPSGSPPYTQYF
DNA: TGTGCCAGCAGTGATCCCAGCGGGAGTCCCCCATATACGCAGTATTTT

D: TRBD2
V: TRBV28
size: -
J: TRBJ2-7
CDR3: CASRTGTSGPYEQYF
DNA: TGTGCCAGCAGGACCGGGACTAGCGGCCCCTACGAGCAGTACTTC

D: TRBD2
V: TRBV5-8
size: once
J: TRBJ2-7
CDR3: CASSSLAGSGYEQYF
DNA: TGTGCCAGCAGCTCCCTAGCGGGAAGTGGGTACGAGCAGTACTTC

D: TRBD1
V: TRBV5-1
size: -
J: TRBJ2-2
CDR3: CASSLGLTGGFTGELFF
DNA: TGCGCCAGCAGCTTAGGATTGACAGGGGGGTTCACCGGGGAGCTGTTTTTT

D: -
V: TRBV15
size: -
J: TRBJ2-7
CDR3: CATSNPPVYEQYF
DNA: TGTGCCACCAGCAACCCTCCGGTATACGAGCAGTACTTC

D: TRBD2
V: TRBV11-2
size: -
J: TRBJ2-7
CDR3: CASSLGLAGVYEQYF
DNA: TGTGCCAGCAGCTTAGGACTAGCGGGAGTCTACGAGCAGTACTTC

D: -
V: TRBV30
size: -
J: TRBJ2-1
CDR3: CAWSRTASSYNEQFF
DNA: TGTGCCTGGAGTCGGACCGCTAGCTCCTACAATGAGCAGTTCTTC

D: TRBD1
V: TRBV28
size: -
J: TRBJ1-4
CDR3: CASGDRGREKLFF
DNA: TGTGCCAGCGGTGACAGGGGTCGTGAAAAACTGTTTTTT

D: TRBD1
V: TRBV28
size: -
J: TRBJ2-7
CDR3: CASSPQGQGTYEQYF
DNA: TGTGCCAGCAGTCCCCAGGGACAGGGAACCTACGAGCAGTACTTC

D: -
V: TRBV29-1
size: -
J: TRBJ2-7
CDR3: CSVEVLAGHEQYF
DNA: TGCAGCGTTGAGGTACTAGCAGGGCACGAGCAGTACTTC

D: -
V: TRBV15
size: -
J: TRBJ1-5
CDR3: CATSRDGTGSNQPQHF
DNA: TGTGCCACCAGCAGAGACGGGACTGGTAGCAATCAGCCCCAGCATTTT

D: TRBD1
V: TRBV28
size: -
J: TRBJ1-2
CDR3: CASSSAPGTGYYGYTF
DNA: TGTGCCAGCAGTTCGGCGCCTGGGACAGGGTACTATGGCTACACCTTC